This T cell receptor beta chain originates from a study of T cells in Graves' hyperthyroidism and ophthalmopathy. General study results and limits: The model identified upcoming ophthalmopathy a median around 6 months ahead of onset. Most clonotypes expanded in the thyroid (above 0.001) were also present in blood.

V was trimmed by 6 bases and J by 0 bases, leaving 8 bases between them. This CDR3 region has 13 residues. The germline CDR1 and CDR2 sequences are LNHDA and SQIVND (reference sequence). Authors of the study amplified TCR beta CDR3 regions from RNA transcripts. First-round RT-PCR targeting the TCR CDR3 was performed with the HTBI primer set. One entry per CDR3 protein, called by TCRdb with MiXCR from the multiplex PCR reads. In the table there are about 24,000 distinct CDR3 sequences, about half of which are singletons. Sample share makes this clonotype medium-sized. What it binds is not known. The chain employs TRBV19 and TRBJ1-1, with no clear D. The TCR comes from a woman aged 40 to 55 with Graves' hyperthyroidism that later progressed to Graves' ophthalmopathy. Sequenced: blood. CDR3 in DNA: TGTGCCAGTAGACAACAAGTGAACACTGAAGCTTTCTTT. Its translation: CASRQQVNTEAFF. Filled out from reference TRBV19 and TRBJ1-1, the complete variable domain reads DGGITQSPKYLFRKEGQNVTLSCEQNLNHDAMYWYRQDPGQGLRLIYYSQIVNDFQKGDIAEGYSVSREKKESFPLTVTSAQKNPTAFYLCASRQQVNTEAFFGQGTRLTVV.